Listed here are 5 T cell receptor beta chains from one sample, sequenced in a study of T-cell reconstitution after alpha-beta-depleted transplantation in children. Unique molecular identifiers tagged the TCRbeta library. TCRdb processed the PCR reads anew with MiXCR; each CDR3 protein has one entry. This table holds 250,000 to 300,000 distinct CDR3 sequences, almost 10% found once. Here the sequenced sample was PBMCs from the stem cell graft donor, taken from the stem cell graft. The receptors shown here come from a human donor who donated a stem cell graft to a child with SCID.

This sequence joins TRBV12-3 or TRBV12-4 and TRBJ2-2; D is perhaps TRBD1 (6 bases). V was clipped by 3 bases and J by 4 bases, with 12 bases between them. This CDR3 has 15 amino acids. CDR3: CASSLLGAPTGELFF. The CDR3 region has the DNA TGTGCCAGCAGTTTGTTGGGGGCCCCCACCGGGGAGCTGTTTTTT.

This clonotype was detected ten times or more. CDR3 sequence reads: CASSAEQRDYEQYF. Written as DNA, the CDR3 is TGCGCCAGCAGCGCCGAACAGCGAGACTACGAGCAGTACTTC. The chain couples TRBV5-1 to TRBJ2-7; D not certain. CDR3 length: 14 residues. The germline V and J ends were trimmed by 4 bases and 3 bases, with 14 bases remaining between them. Germline-derived CDR1 and CDR2 are SGHRS and YFSETQ.

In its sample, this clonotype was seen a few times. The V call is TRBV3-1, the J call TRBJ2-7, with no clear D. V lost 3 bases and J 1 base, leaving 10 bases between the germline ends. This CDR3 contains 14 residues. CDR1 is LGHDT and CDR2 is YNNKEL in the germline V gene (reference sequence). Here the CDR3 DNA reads TGTGCCAGCAGCCAGGCGGACCAGTCCTACGAGCAGTACTTC. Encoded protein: CASSQADQSYEQYF.

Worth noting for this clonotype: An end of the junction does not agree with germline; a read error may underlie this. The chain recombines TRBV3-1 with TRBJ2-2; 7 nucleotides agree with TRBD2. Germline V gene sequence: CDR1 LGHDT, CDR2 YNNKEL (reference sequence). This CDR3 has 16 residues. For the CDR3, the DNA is TGTGCCAGCAGCCGGGCTAGCGGCGCGAACACCGCGGAGCTGTTTTTT. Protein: CASSRASGANTAELFF.

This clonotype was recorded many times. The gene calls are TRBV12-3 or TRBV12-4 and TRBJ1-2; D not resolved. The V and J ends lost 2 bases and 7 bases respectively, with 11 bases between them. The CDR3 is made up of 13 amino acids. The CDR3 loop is CASSLSAVAGYTF. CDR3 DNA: TGTGCCAGCAGTTTATCGGCAGTCGCTGGCTACACCTTC.